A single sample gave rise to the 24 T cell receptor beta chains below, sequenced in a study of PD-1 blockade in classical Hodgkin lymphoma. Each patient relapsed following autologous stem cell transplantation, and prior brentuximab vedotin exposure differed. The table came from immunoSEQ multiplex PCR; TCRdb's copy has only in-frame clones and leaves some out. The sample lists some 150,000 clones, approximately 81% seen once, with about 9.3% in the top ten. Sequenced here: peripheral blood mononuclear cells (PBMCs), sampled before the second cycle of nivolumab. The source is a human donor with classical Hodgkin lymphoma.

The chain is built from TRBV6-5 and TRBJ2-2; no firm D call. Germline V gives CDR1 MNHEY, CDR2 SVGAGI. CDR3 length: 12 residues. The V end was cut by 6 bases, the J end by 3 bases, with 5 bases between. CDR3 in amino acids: CASSRDTGELFF. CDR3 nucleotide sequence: TGTGCCAGCAGCAGAGACACCGGGGAGCTGTTTTTT.

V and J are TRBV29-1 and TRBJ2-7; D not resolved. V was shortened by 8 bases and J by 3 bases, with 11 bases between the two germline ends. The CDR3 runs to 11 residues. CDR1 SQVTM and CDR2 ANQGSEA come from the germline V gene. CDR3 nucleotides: TGCAGCTTTACATACAGCTACGAGCAGTACTTC. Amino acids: CSFTYSYEQYF.

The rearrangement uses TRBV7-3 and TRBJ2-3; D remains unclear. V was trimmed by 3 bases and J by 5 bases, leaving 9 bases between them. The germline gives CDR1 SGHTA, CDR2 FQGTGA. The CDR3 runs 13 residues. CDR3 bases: TGTGCCAGCAGCTTCCAGGCCCAAGATACGCAGTATTTT. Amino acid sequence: CASSFQAQDTQYF.

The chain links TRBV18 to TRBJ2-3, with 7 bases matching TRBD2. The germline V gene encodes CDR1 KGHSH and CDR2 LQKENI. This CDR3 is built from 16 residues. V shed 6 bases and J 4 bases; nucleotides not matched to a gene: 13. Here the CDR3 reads CASSRPSGGGSDTQYF. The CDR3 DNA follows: TGTGCCAGCTCCCGCCCCTCGGGCGGGGGATCAGATACGCAGTATTTT.

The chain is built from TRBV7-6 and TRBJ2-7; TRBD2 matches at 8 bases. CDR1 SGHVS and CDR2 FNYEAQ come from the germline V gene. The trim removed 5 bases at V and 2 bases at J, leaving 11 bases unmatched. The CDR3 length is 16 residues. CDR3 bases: TGTGCCAGCAGCCTAGGAGCGGGACTAGGGACCTACGAGCAGTACTTC. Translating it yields CASSLGAGLGTYEQYF.

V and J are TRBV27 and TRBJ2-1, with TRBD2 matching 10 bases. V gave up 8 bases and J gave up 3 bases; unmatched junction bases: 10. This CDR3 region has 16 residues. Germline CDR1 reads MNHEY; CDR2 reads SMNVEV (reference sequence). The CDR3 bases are TGTGCCAGCGCCAGAGCGGGAGGGCGTTTCTACAATGAGCAGTTCTTC. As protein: CASARAGGRFYNEQFF.

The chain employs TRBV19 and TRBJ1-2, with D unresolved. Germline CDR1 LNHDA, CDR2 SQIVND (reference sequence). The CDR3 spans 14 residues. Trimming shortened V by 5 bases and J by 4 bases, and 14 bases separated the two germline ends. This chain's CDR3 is CASSPPGNRYGYTF. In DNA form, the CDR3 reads TGTGCCAGTAGTCCCCCGGGGAACCGCTATGGCTACACCTTC.

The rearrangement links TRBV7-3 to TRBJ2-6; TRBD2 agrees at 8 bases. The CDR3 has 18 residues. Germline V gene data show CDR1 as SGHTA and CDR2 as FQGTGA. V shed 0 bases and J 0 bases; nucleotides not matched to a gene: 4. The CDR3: CASSLTSGATSGANVLTF. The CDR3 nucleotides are TGTGCCAGCAGCTTAACTAGCGGGGCCACCTCTGGGGCCAACGTCCTGACTTTC.

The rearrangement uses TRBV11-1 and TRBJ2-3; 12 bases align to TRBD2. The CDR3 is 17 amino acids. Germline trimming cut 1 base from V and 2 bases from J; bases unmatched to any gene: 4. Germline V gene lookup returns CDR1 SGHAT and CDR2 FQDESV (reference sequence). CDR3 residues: CASSLGLAGVNTDTQYF. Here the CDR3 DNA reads TGTGCCAGCAGCTTAGGACTAGCGGGAGTAAACACAGATACGCAGTATTTT.

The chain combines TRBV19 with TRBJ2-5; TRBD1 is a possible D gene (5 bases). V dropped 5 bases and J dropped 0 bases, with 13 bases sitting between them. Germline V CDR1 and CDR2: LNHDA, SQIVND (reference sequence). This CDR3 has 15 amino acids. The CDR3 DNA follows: TGTGCCAGTAGTCCAATGCAGGGAAACCAAGAGACCCAGTACTTC. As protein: CASSPMQGNQETQYF. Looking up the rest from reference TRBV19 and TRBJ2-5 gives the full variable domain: DGGITQSPKYLFRKEGQNVTLSCEQNLNHDAMYWYRQDPGQGLRLIYYSQIVNDFQKGDIAEGYSVSREKKESFPLTVTSAQKNPTAFYLCASSPMQGNQETQYFGPGTRLLVL.

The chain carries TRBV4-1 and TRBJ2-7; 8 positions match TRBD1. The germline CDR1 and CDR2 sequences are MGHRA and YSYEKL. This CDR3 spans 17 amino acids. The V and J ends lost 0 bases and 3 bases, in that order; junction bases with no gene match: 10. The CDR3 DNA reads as TGCGCCAGCAGCCAAGATCGTCGGACAGGGCTGGGCTACGAGCAGTACTTC. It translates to CASSQDRRTGLGYEQYF.

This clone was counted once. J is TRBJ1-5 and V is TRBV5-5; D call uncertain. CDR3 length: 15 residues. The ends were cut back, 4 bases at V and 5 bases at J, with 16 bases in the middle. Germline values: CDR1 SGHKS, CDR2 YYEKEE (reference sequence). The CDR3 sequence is CASSPEGDWHQPQHF. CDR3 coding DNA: TGTGCCAGCAGCCCGGAAGGAGACTGGCATCAGCCCCAGCATTTT.

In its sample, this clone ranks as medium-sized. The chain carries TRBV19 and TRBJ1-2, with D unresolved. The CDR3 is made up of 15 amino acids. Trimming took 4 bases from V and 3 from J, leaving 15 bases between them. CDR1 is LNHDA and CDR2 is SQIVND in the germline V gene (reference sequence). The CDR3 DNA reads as TGTGCCAGTAGTACGGACGGCCGACCCTACTATGGCTACACCTTC. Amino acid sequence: CASSTDGRPYYGYTF.

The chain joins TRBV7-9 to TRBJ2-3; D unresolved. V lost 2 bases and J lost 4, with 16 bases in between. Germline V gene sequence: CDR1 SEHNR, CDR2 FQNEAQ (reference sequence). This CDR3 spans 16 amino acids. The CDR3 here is CASSLFPATKPDTQYF. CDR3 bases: TGTGCCAGCAGCTTATTCCCCGCGACCAAACCAGATACGCAGTATTTT.

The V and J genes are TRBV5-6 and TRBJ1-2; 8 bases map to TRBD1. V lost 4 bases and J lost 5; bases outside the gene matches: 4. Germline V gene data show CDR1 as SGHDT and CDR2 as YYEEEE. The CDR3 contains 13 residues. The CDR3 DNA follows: TGTGCCAGCAGCCTGGACAGGGTTTATGGCTACACCTTC. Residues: CASSLDRVYGYTF.

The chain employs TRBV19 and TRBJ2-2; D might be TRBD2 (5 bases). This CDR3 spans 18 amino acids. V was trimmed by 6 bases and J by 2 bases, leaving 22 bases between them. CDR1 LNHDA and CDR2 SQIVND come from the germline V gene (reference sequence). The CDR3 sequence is CASSAPRRRPTNTGELFF. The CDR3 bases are TGTGCCAGTAGCGCCCCCCGGAGGAGGCCCACCAACACCGGGGAGCTGTTTTTT.

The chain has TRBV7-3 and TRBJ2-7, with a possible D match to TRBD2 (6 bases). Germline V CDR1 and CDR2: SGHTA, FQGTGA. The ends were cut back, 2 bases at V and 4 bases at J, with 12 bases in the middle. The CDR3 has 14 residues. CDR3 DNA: TGTGCCAGCAGCTTATTGGGGGGTCGGTACGAGCAGTACTTC. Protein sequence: CASSLLGGRYEQYF.

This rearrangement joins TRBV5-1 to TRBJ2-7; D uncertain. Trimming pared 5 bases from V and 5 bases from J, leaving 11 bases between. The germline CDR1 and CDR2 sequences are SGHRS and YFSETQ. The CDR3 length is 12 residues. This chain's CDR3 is CASSSLSHEQYF. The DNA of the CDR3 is TGCGCCAGCAGTTCTTTATCCCACGAGCAGTACTTC.

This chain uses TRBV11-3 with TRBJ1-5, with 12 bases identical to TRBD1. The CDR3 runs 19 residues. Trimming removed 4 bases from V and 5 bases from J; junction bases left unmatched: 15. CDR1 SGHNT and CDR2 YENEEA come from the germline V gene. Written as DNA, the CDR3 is TGTGCCAGCAGCTCCCCGGTGGGACAGGGGGCCCACGGTGATCAGCCCCAGCATTTT. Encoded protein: CASSSPVGQGAHGDQPQHF. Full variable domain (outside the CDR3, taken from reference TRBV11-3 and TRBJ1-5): EAGVVQSPRYKIIEKKQPVAFWCNPISGHNTLYWYLQNLGQGPELLIRYENEEAVDDSQLPKDRFSAERLKGVDSTLKIQPAELGDSAVYLCASSSPVGQGAHGDQPQHFGDGTRLSIL.

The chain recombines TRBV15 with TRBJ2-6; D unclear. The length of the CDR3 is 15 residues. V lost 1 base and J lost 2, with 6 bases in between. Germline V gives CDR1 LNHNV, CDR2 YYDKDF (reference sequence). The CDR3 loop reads CATSRVPPGANVLTF. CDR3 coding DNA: TGTGCCACCAGCAGAGTGCCCCCTGGGGCCAACGTCCTGACTTTC.

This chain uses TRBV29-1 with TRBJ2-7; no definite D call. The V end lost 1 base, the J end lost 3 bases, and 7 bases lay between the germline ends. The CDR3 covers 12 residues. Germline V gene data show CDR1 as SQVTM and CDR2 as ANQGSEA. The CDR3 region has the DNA TGCAGCGTTGAAGGGCCCCGCTACGAGCAGTACTTC. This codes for CSVEGPRYEQYF.

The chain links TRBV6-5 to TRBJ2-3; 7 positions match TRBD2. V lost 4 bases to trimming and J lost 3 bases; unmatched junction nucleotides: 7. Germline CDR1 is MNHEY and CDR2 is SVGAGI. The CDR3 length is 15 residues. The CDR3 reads CASSSPGGGTDTQYF. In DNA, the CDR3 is TGTGCCAGCAGTTCCCCGGGGGGAGGGACAGATACGCAGTATTTT.

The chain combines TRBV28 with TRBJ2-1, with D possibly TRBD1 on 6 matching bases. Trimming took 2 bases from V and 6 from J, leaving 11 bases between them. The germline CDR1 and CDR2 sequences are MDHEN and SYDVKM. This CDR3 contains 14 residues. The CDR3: CASSLLWTANEQFF. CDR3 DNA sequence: TGTGCCAGCAGTTTACTCTGGACAGCCAATGAGCAGTTCTTC.

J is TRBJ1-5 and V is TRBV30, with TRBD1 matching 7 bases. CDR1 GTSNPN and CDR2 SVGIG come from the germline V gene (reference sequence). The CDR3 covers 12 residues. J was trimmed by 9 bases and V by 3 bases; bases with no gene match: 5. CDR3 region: CAWRQGRGPQHF. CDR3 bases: TGTGCCTGGAGACAGGGGAGGGGGCCCCAGCATTTT.